This T cell receptor beta chain is drawn from a study of T cell responses to AZD1222 COVID-19 vaccine. Broader study findings: Spike-specific TCR repertoires showed rising breadth and depth after two AZD1222 doses. Repertoire collection took place solely once the T cell response had peaked. The CD4 TCRs associated with vaccination extended across spike and predominated at 160-218 and 743-854. Clonal diversity may have been underestimated, and the donors were mostly white British, with more females than males.

Points on this clone: As yet, its antigen is unknown.

Data came from immunoSEQ multiplex PCR; TCRdb stores just in-frame clones and leaves some out. The sample lists some 120,000 clones, 88% occurring once. Per germline, CDR1 SQVTM and CDR2 ANQGSEA. The length of the CDR3 is 11 residues. The TCR was taken from an adult in good health. Sequencing was performed on peripheral blood, taken on day 0 of AZD1222 vaccination. V usage is TRBV29-1 and J usage is TRBJ2-1; TRBD1 might be the D (5 bases). CDR3: CLGQINNEQFF. In DNA, the CDR3 is TGCCTGGGGCAGATTAACAATGAGCAGTTCTTC.